The source of this T cell receptor beta chain is a study of cytomegalovirus exposure and HLA in healthy donors. Losses at the gene ends were 7 bases for V and 7 bases for J; bases not matched to a gene: 12. There are 14 residues in the CDR3. Germline V gene lookup returns CDR1 MDHEN and CDR2 SYDVKM. Researchers ran the PCR with 60 Vbeta and 13 Jbeta primers. TCRdb keeps only in-frame clones here, not all; method: immunoSEQ multiplex PCR. The profile shows roughly 150,000 clones, over 70% of them singletons. The source of this sequence is a man aged 45-65 years in good health and CMV-seropositive. Material for sequencing was PBMCs. The J gene is TRBJ2-7, the V gene TRBV28, with 8 bases fitting TRBD2. CDR3 nucleotide sequence: TGTGCCAGCATAGGGGTCGGGAGGGCCGCAGAGCAGTACTTC. Protein: CASIGVGRAAEQYF. Full variable domain (missing parts from reference TRBV28 and TRBJ2-7): DVKVTQSSRYLVKRTGEKVFLECVQDMDHENMFWYRQDPGLGLRLIYFSYDVKMKEKGDIPEGYSVSREKKERFSLILESASTNQTSMYLCASIGVGRAAEQYFGPGTRLTVT.